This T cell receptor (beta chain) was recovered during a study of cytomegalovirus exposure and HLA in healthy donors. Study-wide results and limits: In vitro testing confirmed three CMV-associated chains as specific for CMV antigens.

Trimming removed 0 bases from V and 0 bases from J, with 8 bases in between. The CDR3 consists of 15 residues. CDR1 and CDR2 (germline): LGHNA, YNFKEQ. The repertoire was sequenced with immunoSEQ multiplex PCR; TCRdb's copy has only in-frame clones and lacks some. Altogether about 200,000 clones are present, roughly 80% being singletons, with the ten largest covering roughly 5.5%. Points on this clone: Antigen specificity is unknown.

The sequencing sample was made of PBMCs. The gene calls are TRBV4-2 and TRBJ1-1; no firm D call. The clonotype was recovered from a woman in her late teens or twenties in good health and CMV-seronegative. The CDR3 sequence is CASSQDRGMNTEAFF. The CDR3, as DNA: TGTGCCAGCAGCCAAGATCGGGGAATGAACACTGAAGCTTTCTTT.